Listed below are T cell receptor beta chains from one sample, sequenced in a study of T cell responses to AZD1222 COVID-19 vaccine. Clones were sequenced by immunoSEQ multiplex PCR, and TCRdb holds only the in-frame ones, with some missing. The repertoire holds some 31,000 clones, with about 80% as singletons. The specimen was peripheral blood, collected 28 days after the second AZD1222 dose. The receptors come from an adult who received the AZD1222 COVID-19 vaccine. The conserved cysteine and the conserved F or W are not part of the CDR3 here. The order of the fields is D gene, J gene, V gene, clone size, CDR3 protein. D genes are given only for firm matches. Only part of the rows carry a size: once, few, many, or a class if the clone is expanded.

. TRBJ2-2 TRBV6-6 . ASRTTGIGNTGELF
. TRBJ1-2 TRBV5-1 . ASSQDGGGSGYT
TRBD1 TRBJ1-6 TRBV6-5 few ASSPPGQGKSPLH
TRBD2 TRBJ2-1 TRBV29-1 . SVQAGAGNEQF
TRBD1 TRBJ1-2 TRBV7-2 . ASSLDGTGGLGYT
. TRBJ1-1 TRBV9 . ASSRIAGSEAF
. TRBJ1-4 TRBV6-5 . ASRKGGEKLF
. TRBJ2-1 TRBV10-3 . AISEGGGGGTMRQF
. TRBJ1-6 TRBV7-2 few ASSLNREPLH
. TRBJ2-3 TRBV19 . ASRPTRRVTDTQY
. TRBJ1-2 TRBV6-5 once ASSYSGRERYGYT
. TRBJ2-7 TRBV4-1 few ASSRGWGDSTYEQY
. TRBJ2-7 TRBV6-1 . ASSDWGREQY
. TRBJ2-1 TRBV5-1 . ASRGEDEQF
. TRBJ1-2 TRBV7-2 . ASSLAGGARGT
. TRBJ2-1 TRBV6-6 few ATSMGNSYNEQF
TRBD1 TRBJ2-2 TRBV3-1/TRBV3-2 . ASSHRQGDTGELF
TRBD1 TRBJ1-5 TRBV19 . ASSTPHRGQVQPQH
. TRBJ1-2 TRBV6-2/TRBV6-3 . ASSYSKGSEIPVYGYT
. TRBJ2-4 TRBV7-2 . ASSFAGRKNIQY
. TRBJ1-1 TRBV11-2 . ASSRERNTEAF
TRBD2 TRBJ2-6 TRBV19 . ASSMIAGSLGANVLT
. TRBJ2-1 TRBV7-9 . ASSQGGSAGALNEQF
. TRBJ1-1 TRBV5-5 few ASSLDVANTEAF
. TRBJ1-5 TRBV27 . ASDQPQH
TRBD1 TRBJ1-4 TRBV6-6 . ASSRQGGNLGEKLF
. TRBJ1-1 TRBV4-2 . ASSPSTVNTEAF
. TRBJ2-5 TRBV12-2 . ASRLRGRLAGGETQY
. TRBJ2-5 TRBV3-1/TRBV3-2 . ASSQPSRGETQY
TRBD1 TRBJ1-5 TRBV6-6 . ASSLGQGYNQPQH
TRBD1 TRBJ1-1 TRBV19 few ASRQGGTEAF
TRBD1 TRBJ2-7 TRBV7-8 . ASSPRQGPSYEQY
. TRBJ1-2 TRBV12-5 once ASGFQTISPHGYT
TRBD1 TRBJ2-3 TRBV6-6 . ASSYTDRDRDTQY
. TRBJ1-5 TRBV6-2/TRBV6-3 . ASSHPRAGTGPREGGQPQH
TRBD1 TRBJ1-1 TRBV6-5 . ASSIQGGTEAF
TRBD1 TRBJ2-2 TRBV10-2 . ASSLDRGYTGELF
. TRBJ1-1 TRBV5-6 once ASSFTRPMNTEAF
. TRBJ2-5 TRBV10-3 . AISDRGGTQY
TRBD2 TRBJ2-1 TRBV7-3 . ASSSTSGPNNEQF
. TRBJ2-1 TRBV24-1 . ATATGSGNEQF
. TRBJ2-7 TRBV5-1 few ASSLAPGPYYEQY
. TRBJ1-1 TRBV2 few ASFRVNTEAF
. TRBJ1-2 TRBV6-5 . ASSSGRGAGDGYT
. TRBJ2-4 TRBV3-1/TRBV3-2 . ASSQDLGLAKNIQY
. TRBJ2-1 TRBV10-3 . AISERIYNEQF
. TRBJ2-6 TRBV14 once ASSQRGRVGGANVLT
. TRBJ1-2 TRBV7-6 . ASSRDGESFYGYT
. TRBJ1-2 TRBV9 once ASSVARGGDTSYGYT
TRBD1 TRBJ2-4 TRBV19 . ASSTVGTGRGIQC
TRBD1 TRBJ2-2 TRBV6-5 . ASTESTGRTGELF
. TRBJ2-1 TRBV7-9 . ASSLAAGPYNEQF
TRBD1 TRBJ1-1 TRBV19 once ASSSRGGMNTEAF
. TRBJ2-7 TRBV5-4 few ASSPRQGGYEQY
. TRBJ1-2 TRBV18 . ASSPSNGEHGYT
. TRBJ1-2 TRBV19 . ASSIPGNRYT